Sequencing of this TCR beta chain was carried out in a study of cytomegalovirus exposure and HLA in healthy donors. Primers included in the PCR were 60 Vbeta and 13 Jbeta primers. Data came from immunoSEQ multiplex PCR; TCRdb stores just in-frame clones and leaves some out. This repertoire shows about 160,000 clones, 71% found once; its top ten account for over 2.5%. The clonotype was recovered from a woman in her 30s in good health and CMV-seronegative. The sample comprised PBMCs.

CDR3 protein: CATSRDMQGGSYNEQFF. The CDR3 bases are TGTGCCACCAGCAGAGATATGCAGGGTGGCTCCTACAATGAGCAGTTCTTC. The genes are TRBV15 and TRBJ2-1; D is possibly TRBD1 (5 bases). CDR3 length equals 17 residues. Germline CDR1 and CDR2: LNHNV and YYDKDF (reference sequence). V was clipped by 0 bases and J by 0 bases, with 12 bases between them.